This T cell receptor (beta chain) was retrieved from a study of shared clonotypes between healthy human individuals. Naive CD8 isolation took CD45RO-negative cells positively selected for CCR7 and excluded terminally differentiated effector memory CD45RA+ cells. For this clone: Its antigen is not identified.

Study results and limitations: Clonotypes which were not shared had lower generation probabilities than clonotypes that all four donors shared.

Genomic DNA of each subset was evenly split across several immunoSEQ plates. Profiled with immunoSEQ multiplex PCR; TCRdb holds only in-frame clones, not every one. Of roughly 2,000,000 clones listed, about 95% were seen once; the top ten hold under 1.5%. Sequenced sample: naive CD8+ T cells sorted from blood. The clonotype was recovered from a man between 18 and 29 years old in good health.

CDR3 sequence reads: CASRAATSGNTIYF. The CDR3, as DNA: TGTGCCAGCAGGGCCGCGACCTCTGGAAACACCATATATTTT. The rearrangement joins TRBV13 to TRBJ1-3; D is uncertain. There are 14 residues in the CDR3. The germline V gene has CDR1 PRHDT and CDR2 FYEKMQ (reference sequence). Trimming took 6 bases from V and 0 from J, leaving 9 bases between them.